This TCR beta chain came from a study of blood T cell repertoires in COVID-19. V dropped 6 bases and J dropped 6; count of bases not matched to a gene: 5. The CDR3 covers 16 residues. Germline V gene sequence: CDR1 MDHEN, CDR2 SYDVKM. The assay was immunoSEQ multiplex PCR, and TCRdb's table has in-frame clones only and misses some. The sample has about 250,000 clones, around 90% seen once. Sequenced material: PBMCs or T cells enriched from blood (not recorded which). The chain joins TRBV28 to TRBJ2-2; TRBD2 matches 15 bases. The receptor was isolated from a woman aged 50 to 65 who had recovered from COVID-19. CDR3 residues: CASSPGLAGGPGELFF. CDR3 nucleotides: TGTGCCAGCAGCCCAGGACTAGCGGGAGGGCCCGGGGAGCTGTTTTTT.